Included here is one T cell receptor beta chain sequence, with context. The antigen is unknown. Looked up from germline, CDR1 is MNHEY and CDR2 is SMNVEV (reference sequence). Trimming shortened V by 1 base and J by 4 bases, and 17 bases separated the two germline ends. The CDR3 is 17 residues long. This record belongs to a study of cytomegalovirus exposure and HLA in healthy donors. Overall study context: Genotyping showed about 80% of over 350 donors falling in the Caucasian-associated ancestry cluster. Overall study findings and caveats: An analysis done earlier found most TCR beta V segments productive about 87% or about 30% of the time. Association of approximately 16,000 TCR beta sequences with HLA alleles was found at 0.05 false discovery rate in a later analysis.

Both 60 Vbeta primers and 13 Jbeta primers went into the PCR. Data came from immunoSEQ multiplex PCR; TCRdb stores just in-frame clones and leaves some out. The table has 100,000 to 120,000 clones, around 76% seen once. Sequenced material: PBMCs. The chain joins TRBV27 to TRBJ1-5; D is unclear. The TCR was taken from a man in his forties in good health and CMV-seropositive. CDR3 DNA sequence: TGTGCCAGCAGTTTATTGGCCGGGAGAGGGTTTAATCAGCCCCAGCATTTT. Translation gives CASSLLAGRGFNQPQHF.